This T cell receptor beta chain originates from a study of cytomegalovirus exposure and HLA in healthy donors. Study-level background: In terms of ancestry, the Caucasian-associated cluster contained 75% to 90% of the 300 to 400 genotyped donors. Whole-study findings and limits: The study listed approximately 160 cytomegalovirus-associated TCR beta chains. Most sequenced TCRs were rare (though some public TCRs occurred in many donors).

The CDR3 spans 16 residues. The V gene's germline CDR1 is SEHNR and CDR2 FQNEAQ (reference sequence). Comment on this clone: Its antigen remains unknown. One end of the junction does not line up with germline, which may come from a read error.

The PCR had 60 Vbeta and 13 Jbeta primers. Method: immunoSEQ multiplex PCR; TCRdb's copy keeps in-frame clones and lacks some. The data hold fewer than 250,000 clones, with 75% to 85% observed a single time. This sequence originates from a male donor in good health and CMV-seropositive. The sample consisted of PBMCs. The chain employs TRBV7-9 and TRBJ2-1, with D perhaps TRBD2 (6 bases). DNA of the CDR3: TGTGCTAGCAGCTTACTGGGCGGGGCGACCTACAATGAGCAGTTCTTC. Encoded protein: CASSLLGGATYNEQFF.